One and the same sample provided the 2 T cell receptor beta chains below, sequenced in a study of regulatory T cells in long-lasting Graves disease. Time point denoted: newly diagnosed GD, antithyroid drugs for less than 3 months. Extracted RNA from PBMCs served as the source of the TCR library. CDR3 regions were amplified by Arm-PCR using iRepertoire HTBI primers to build TCR beta libraries. TCRdb re-derived calls from the multiplex PCR reads in MiXCR, one entry per CDR3 protein. Of roughly 350,000 distinct CDR3 sequences listed, under 20% were seen once; the top ten hold about 19%. These data were likewise used in another study, on T cells in Graves' hyperthyroidism and ophthalmopathy.

The sample was peripheral blood mononuclear cells (PBMCs), taken at new diagnosis, from a patient treated with antithyroid drugs. The receptors originated from a woman between 18 and 29 years old with Graves disease.

This clonotype has a count of ten or more. V is TRBV18 and J is TRBJ2-1, with D unclear. The CDR3 sequence is 14 residues long. CDR1 KGHSH and CDR2 LQKENI come from the germline V gene. V was trimmed by 1 base and J by 8 bases, leaving 12 bases between them. DNA of the CDR3: TGTGCCAGCTCACCACGGCTTGTTGGCGATGAGCAGTTCTTC. It codes for CASSPRLVGDEQFF.

This clonotype was recorded a few times. The rearrangement links TRBV30 to TRBJ2-5; no clear D. The CDR3 length is 15 residues. Trimming pared 0 bases from V and 4 bases from J, leaving 15 bases between. The germline CDR1 and CDR2 sequences are GTSNPN and SVGIG (reference sequence). CDR3 nucleotides: TGTGCCTGGAGTGTACCGTGGCAGCGATTAGAGACCCAGTACTTC. It encodes CAWSVPWQRLETQYF.